This T cell receptor beta chain derives from a study of response to subunit inactivated influenza vaccine. Study-wide points: The authors suggested that every seasonal influenza vaccination recruits few new T cells.

As concerns this clonotype: Its antigen remains unknown.

MiXCR, applied by TCRdb to the RT-PCR reads, yields one record per CDR3 protein. The data show roughly 780,000 distinct CDR3 sequences, 15% to 20% seen once. The CDR3 contains 13 residues. Germline CDR1 is SGHTA and CDR2 is FQGNSA. V was cut by 9 bases and J by 6 bases, with 18 bases left in between. Sequenced here: PBMCs from blood, sampled around 5 days after vaccination. The chain uses TRBV7-2 and TRBJ2-7; possibly TRBD1 for D (6 bases). The TCR sequence derives from a man between 50 and 59 years old who received an inactivated influenza vaccine. For the CDR3, the DNA is TGTGCCAGTATGGACAGATCGATACGCGAGCAGTACTTC. Protein product: CASMDRSIREQYF. The whole variable domain, filled in from reference TRBV7-2 and TRBJ2-7, reads GAGVSQSPSNKVTEKGKDVELRCDPISGHTALYWYRQSLGQGLEFLIYFQGNSAPDKSGLPSDRFSAERTGGSVSTLTIQRTQQEDSAVYLCASMDRSIREQYFGPGTRLTVT.